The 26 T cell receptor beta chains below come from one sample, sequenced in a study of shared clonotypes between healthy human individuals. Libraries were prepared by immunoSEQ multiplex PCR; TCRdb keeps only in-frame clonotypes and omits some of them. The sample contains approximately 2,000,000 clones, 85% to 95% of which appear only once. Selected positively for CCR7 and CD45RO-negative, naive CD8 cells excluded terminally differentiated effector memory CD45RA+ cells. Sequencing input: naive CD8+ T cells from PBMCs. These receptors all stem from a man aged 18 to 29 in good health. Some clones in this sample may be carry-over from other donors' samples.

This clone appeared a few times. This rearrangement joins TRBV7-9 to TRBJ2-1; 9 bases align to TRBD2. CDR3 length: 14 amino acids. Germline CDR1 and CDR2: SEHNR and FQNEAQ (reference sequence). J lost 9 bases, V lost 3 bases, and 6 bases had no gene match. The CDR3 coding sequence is TGTGCCAGCAGCTTGATAGCGGGAGCAGTTGAGCAGTTCTTC. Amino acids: CASSLIAGAVEQFF.

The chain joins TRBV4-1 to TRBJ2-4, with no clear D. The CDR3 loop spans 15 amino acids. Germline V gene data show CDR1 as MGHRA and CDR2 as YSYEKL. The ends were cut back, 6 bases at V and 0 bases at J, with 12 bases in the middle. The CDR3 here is CASRPTPAAKNIQYF. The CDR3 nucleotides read TGCGCCAGCAGACCCACACCGGCAGCCAAAAACATTCAGTACTTC.

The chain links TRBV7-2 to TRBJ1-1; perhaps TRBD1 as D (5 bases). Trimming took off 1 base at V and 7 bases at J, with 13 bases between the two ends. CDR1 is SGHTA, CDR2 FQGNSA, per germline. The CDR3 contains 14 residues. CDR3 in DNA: TGTGCCAGCAGCTTAGGCGGCAGGGAAGTTGAAGCTTTCTTT. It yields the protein CASSLGGREVEAFF.

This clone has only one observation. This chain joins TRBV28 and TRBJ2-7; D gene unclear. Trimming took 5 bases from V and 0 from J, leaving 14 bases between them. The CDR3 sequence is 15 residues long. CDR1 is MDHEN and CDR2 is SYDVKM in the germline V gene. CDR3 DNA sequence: TGTGCCAGCAGTGCCCCTGTGGGCCGCTCCTACGAGCAGTACTTC. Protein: CASSAPVGRSYEQYF.

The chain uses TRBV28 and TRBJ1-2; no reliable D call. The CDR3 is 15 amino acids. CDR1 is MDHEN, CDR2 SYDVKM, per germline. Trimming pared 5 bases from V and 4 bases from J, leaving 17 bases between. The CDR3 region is CASSPDTGSSYGYTF. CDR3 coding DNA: TGTGCCAGCAGTCCCGATACGGGCAGTTCCTATGGCTACACCTTC.

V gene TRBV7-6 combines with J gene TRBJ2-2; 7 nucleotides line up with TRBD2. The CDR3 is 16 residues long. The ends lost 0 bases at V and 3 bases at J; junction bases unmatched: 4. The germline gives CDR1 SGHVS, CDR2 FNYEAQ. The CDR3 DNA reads TGTGCCAGCAGCTTAGCTCCTAGCGGAGACACCGGGGAGCTGTTTTTT. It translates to CASSLAPSGDTGELFF.

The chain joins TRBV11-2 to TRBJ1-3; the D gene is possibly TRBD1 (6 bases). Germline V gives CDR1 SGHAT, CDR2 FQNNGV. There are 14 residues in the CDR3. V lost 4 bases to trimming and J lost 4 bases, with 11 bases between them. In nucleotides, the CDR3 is TGTGCCAGCAGCTCCGACAGGCGCGGAAACACCATATATTTT. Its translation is CASSSDRRGNTIYF.

The CDR3 nucleotides read TGTGCCAGTAGTATAGCTACAGGGTACTATGGCTACACCTTC. Amino acids: CASSIATGYYGYTF. The chain recombines TRBV19 with TRBJ1-2; possibly TRBD1 for D (6 bases). V lost 1 base and J 3 bases, leaving 9 bases between the germline ends. The CDR3 loop spans 14 amino acids. Germline assignment: CDR1 LNHDA and CDR2 SQIVND (reference sequence).

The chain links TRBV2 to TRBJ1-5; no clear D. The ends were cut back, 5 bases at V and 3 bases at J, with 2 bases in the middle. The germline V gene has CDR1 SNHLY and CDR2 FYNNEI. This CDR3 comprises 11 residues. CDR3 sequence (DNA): TGTGCCAGCAGTATCAATCAGCCCCAGCATTTT. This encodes CASSINQPQHF. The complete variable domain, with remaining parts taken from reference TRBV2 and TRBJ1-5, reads EPEVTQTPSHQVTQMGQEVILRCVPISNHLYFYWYRQILGQKVEFLVSFYNNEISEKSEIFDDQFSVERPDGSNFTLKIRSTKLEDSAMYFCASSINQPQHFGDGTRLSIL.

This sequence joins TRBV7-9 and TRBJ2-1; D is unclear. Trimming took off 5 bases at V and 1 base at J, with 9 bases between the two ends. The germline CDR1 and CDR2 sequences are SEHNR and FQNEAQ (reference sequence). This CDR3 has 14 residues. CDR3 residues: CASSPDPSYNEQFF. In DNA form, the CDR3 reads TGTGCCAGCAGCCCGGACCCTTCCTACAATGAGCAGTTCTTC.

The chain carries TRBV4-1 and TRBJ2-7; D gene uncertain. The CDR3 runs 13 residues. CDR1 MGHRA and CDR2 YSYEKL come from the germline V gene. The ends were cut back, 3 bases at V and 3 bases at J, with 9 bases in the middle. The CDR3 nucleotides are TGCGCCAGCAGCCAGTGGGCCCGCTACGAGCAGTACTTC. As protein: CASSQWARYEQYF.

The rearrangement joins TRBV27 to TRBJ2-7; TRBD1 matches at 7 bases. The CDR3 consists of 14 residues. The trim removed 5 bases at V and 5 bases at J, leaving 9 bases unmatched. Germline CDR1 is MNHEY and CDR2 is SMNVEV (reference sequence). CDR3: CASSRRQGSNEQYF. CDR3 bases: TGTGCCAGCAGTCGCCGACAGGGAAGCAACGAGCAGTACTTC.

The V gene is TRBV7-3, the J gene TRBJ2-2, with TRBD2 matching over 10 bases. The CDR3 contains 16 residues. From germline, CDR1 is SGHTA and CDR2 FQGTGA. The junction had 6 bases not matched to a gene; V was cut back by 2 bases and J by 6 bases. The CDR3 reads CASSLSLAGVSGELFF. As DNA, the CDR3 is TGTGCCAGCAGCTTATCCCTAGCGGGAGTTTCCGGGGAGCTGTTTTTT.

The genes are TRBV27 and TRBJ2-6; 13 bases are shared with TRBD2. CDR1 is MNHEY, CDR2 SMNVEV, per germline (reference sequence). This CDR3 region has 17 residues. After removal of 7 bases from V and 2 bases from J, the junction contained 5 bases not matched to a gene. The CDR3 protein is CASTPLAGGPGANVLTF. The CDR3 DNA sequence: TGTGCCAGCACTCCACTAGCGGGAGGGCCTGGGGCCAACGTCCTGACTTTC.

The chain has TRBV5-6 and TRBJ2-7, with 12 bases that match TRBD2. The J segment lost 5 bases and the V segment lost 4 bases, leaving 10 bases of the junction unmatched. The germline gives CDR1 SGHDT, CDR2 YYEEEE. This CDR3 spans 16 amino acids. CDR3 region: CASSPRASGRAHEQYF. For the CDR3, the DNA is TGTGCCAGCAGCCCTCGGGCTAGCGGGAGGGCCCACGAGCAGTACTTC.

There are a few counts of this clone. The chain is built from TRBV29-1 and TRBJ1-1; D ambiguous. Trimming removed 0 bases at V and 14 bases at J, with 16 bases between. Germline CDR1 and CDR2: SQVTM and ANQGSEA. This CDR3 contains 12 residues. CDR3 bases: TGCAGCGTTGAAGACGGCGATCATTGGGGATTCTTT. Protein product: CSVEDGDHWGFF.

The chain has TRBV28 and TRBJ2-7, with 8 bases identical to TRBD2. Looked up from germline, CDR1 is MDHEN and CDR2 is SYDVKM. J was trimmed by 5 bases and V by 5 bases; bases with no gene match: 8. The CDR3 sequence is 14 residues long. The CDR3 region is CASSLSGTPNEQYF. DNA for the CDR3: TGTGCCAGCAGTCTTAGCGGGACTCCCAACGAGCAGTACTTC.

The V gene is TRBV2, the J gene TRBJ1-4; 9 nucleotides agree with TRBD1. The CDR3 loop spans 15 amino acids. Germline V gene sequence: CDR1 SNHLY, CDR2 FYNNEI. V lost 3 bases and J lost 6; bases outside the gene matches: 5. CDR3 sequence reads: CASSDPRDRDEKLFF. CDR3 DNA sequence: TGTGCCAGCAGTGACCCCCGGGACAGGGATGAAAAACTGTTTTTT.

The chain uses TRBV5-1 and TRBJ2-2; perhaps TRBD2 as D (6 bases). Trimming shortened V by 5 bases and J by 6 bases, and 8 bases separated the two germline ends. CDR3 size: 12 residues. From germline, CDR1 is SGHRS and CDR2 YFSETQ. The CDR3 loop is CASRPSAGELFF. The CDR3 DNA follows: TGCGCCAGCAGACCTAGCGCCGGGGAGCTGTTTTTT.

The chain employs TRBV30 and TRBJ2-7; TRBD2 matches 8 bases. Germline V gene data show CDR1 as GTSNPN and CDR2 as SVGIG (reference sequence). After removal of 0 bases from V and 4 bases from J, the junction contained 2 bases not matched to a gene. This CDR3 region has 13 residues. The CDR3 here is CAWSVLADYEQYF. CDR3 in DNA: TGTGCCTGGAGTGTACTAGCGGATTACGAGCAGTACTTC.

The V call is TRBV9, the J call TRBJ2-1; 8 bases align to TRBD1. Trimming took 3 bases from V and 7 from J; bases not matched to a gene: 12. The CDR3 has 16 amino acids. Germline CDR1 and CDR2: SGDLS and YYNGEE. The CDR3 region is CASSGRQGRVGNEQFF. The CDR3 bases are TGTGCCAGCAGCGGAAGACAGGGGCGAGTAGGGAATGAGCAGTTCTTC.

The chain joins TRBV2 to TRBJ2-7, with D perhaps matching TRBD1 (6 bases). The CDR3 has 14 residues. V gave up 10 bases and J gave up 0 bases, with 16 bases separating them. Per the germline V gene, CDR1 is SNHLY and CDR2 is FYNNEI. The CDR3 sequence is CATYGGRGSYEQYF. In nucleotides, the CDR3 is TGTGCCACCTATGGGGGCAGGGGCTCCTACGAGCAGTACTTC.

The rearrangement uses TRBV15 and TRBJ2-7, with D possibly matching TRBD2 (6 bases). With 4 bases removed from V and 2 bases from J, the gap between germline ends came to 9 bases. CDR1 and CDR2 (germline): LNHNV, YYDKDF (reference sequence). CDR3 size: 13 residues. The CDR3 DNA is TGTGCCACCAGCAAGCGGGCAACCTACGAGCAGTACTTC. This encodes CATSKRATYEQYF.

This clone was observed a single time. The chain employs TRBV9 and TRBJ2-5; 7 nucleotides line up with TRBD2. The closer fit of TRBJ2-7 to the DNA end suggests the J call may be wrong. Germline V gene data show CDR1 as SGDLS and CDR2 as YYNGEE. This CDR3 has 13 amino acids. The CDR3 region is CASSPGGSYEQYF. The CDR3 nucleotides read TGTGCCAGCAGCCCGGGAGGCTCCTACGAGCAGTACTTC.

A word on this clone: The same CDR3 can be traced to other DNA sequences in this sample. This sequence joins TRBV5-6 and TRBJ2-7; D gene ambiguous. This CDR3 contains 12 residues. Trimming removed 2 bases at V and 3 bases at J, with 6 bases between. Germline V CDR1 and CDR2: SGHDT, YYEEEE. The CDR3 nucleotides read TGTGCCAGCAGCTTCTCGGACTACGAGCAGTACTTC. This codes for CASSFSDYEQYF.

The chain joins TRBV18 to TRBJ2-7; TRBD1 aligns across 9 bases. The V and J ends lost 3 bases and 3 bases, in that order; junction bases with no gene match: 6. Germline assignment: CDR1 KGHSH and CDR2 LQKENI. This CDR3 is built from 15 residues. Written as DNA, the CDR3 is TGTGCCAGCTCACCCTTGGGACAGGGTGACTACGAGCAGTACTTC. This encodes CASSPLGQGDYEQYF.